What follows describes a single TCR beta chain. Germline CDR1 reads SGHDN; CDR2 reads FVKESK. The CDR3 is 16 residues long. Trimming at V came to 1 base and at J to 5 bases, leaving 10 bases not matched to a gene. The data were obtained in a study of blood T cell repertoires in COVID-19. Whole-study context: Specimens from acute and convalescent COVID-19 originated in the United States, Italy and Spain.

Under the authors' procedure: The assay estimated nucleated cells by amplifying reference gene primers. Sequenced by immunoSEQ multiplex PCR; TCRdb stores in-frame clones only, minus some. That table gives V, J and clone size, and the DNA gave D and trimming. This sample has a few hundred thousand clones, with approximately 90% found just once. The sample taken for sequencing was peripheral blood. The chain links TRBV14 to TRBJ2-7; 8 positions match TRBD1. This sequence was found in a woman between 55 and 75 years old with acute or convalescent COVID-19. Here the CDR3 DNA reads TGTGCCAGCAGCCAAGCTCGATGGACAGGGCAAAACGAGCAGTACTTC. The encoded protein is CASSQARWTGQNEQYF.